One sample yielded the 22 T cell receptor beta chains listed below, sequenced in a study of T cell responses to AZD1222 COVID-19 vaccine. The data were produced by immunoSEQ multiplex PCR, yet TCRdb's version contains in-frame clones alone and is incomplete. Among under 120,000 clones listed, around nine tenths were seen once. The sequencing used peripheral blood, collected 28 days after the second AZD1222 dose. All receptors come from an adult who received the AZD1222 COVID-19 vaccine.

This chain links TRBV20-1 with TRBJ2-1; D is perhaps TRBD2 (5 bases). Germline CDR1 reads DFQATT; CDR2 reads SNEGSKA (reference sequence). CDR3 length: 11 residues. Trimming pared 6 bases from V and 4 bases from J, leaving 7 bases between. The chain's CDR3 is CSAREYNEQFF. The DNA for the CDR3 is TGCAGTGCCCGGGAATACAATGAGCAGTTCTTC.

CDR3 sequence (DNA): TGTGCCAGCAGTGAGGGGGGACAGGGGACCGGATCAGGCTATGGCTACACCTTC. Protein: CASSEGGQGTGSGYGYTF. The chain couples TRBV27 to TRBJ1-2, with 10 bases matching TRBD1. This CDR3 comprises 18 residues. After removal of 5 bases from V and 4 bases from J, the junction contained 16 bases not matched to a gene. Germline loops: CDR1 MNHEY, CDR2 SMNVEV (reference sequence).

The chain links TRBV5-1 to TRBJ2-2; tentatively, D is TRBD2 (5 bases). V lost 4 bases and J 6 bases, leaving 16 bases between the germline ends. This CDR3 spans 15 amino acids. Germline V gene sequence: CDR1 SGHRS, CDR2 YFSETQ. CDR3 residues: CASSLQPTGAGELFF. CDR3 nucleotides: TGCGCCAGCAGCCTACAGCCTACCGGGGCCGGGGAGCTGTTTTTT.

The chain links TRBV24-1 to TRBJ2-5; no reliable D call. Germline V gene sequence: CDR1 KGHDR, CDR2 SFDVKD. The CDR3 is 14 residues long. Trimming shortened V by 3 bases and J by 5 bases, and 12 bases separated the two germline ends. The CDR3 loop is CATSDVGLRETQYF. The CDR3 DNA follows: TGTGCCACCAGTGATGTCGGTCTGAGGGAGACCCAGTACTTC.

The genes are TRBV6-5 and TRBJ2-1; 12 nucleotides line up with TRBD2. CDR3 size: 15 residues. From germline, CDR1 is MNHEY and CDR2 SVGAGI. The V gene end was trimmed by 7 bases and the J gene end by 7 bases; junction bases not matched to a gene: 8. The CDR3 sequence is CASIALAGGRNEQFF. CDR3 coding DNA: TGTGCCAGCATTGCACTAGCGGGAGGACGGAATGAGCAGTTCTTC.

The V gene is TRBV29-1, the J gene TRBJ2-7, with TRBD2 as a possible D gene (6 bases). CDR3 length: 12 residues. Trimming took off 8 bases at V and 5 bases at J, with 16 bases between the two ends. Germline V gene sequence: CDR1 SQVTM, CDR2 ANQGSEA. CDR3 sequence reads: CSIARGSHEQYF. The CDR3 nucleotides are TGCAGCATCGCCCGGGGGTCCCACGAGCAGTACTTC.

This clone was seen more than once but under ten times. This chain uses TRBV3-1 (or the pseudogene TRBV3-2) with TRBJ2-6; no reliable D call. This CDR3 contains 16 residues. Deletions cut 4 bases from V and 0 bases from J, with 10 bases between. Germline values: CDR1 LGHDT, CDR2 YNNKEL (reference sequence). This chain's CDR3 is CASSLRHFSGANVLTF. The CDR3 DNA reads TGTGCCAGCAGCCTGAGACACTTCTCTGGGGCCAACGTCCTGACTTTC.

CDR3 amino acids: CAIRGQGDSNQPQHF. The CDR3 nucleotides are TGTGCCATCAGAGGACAGGGGGATAGCAATCAGCCCCAGCATTTT. The rearrangement joins TRBV10-3 to TRBJ1-5, with TRBD1 matching over 10 bases. V trimming: 6 bases; J trimming: 0 bases; junction bases outside the gene matches: 2. The CDR3 runs 15 residues. Per the germline V gene, CDR1 is ENHRY and CDR2 is SYGVKD.

The chain couples TRBV6-2 or TRBV6-3 to TRBJ1-5; D gene unclear. The V and J ends lost 3 bases and 0 bases respectively, with 9 bases between them. In germline, CDR1 is MNHEY, CDR2 SVGEGT. The length of the CDR3 is 15 residues. CDR3 nucleotides: TGTGCCAGCAGTTATTTTGGGGATAGCAATCAGCCCCAGCATTTT. This gives the protein CASSYFGDSNQPQHF.

The chain recombines TRBV4-2 with TRBJ2-3; 14 bases match TRBD2. The CDR3 covers 17 residues. Germline assignment: CDR1 LGHNA and CDR2 YNFKEQ. Losses at the gene ends were 5 bases for V and 6 bases for J; bases not matched to a gene: 10. In nucleotides, the CDR3 is TGTGCCAGCAGCGTACGACTAGCGGGAGGGCCAACGGATACGCAGTATTTT. Its translation is CASSVRLAGGPTDTQYF.

The rearrangement joins TRBV5-1 to TRBJ2-7; the match to TRBD2 covers 8 bases. Germline V gene data show CDR1 as SGHRS and CDR2 as YFSETQ. V lost 4 bases to trimming and J lost 10 bases; unmatched junction nucleotides: 10. The CDR3 runs 13 residues. For the CDR3, the DNA is TGCGCCAGCAGCCTTACTAGCGGCAAAATTCAGTACTTC. Its protein product is CASSLTSGKIQYF.

The chain employs TRBV2 and TRBJ2-3, with unresolved D. Germline V gene lookup returns CDR1 SNHLY and CDR2 FYNNEI. The CDR3 totals 12 residues. V was pared by 6 bases and J by 0 bases, with 4 bases between. For the CDR3, the DNA is TGTGCCAGCAGGCCCAGCACAGATACGCAGTATTTT. Amino acid sequence: CASRPSTDTQYF. Full variable domain (outside the CDR3, taken from reference TRBV2 and TRBJ2-3): EPEVTQTPSHQVTQMGQEVILRCVPISNHLYFYWYRQILGQKVEFLVSFYNNEISEKSEIFDDQFSVERPDGSNFTLKIRSTKLEDSAMYFCASRPSTDTQYFGPGTRLTVL.

This clone was found a few times. The chain carries TRBV4-1 and TRBJ2-6; D gene uncertain. The length of the CDR3 is 16 residues. Trimming stripped 2 bases from V and 0 bases from J, with 8 bases between. Germline V CDR1 and CDR2: MGHRA, YSYEKL. CDR3 in amino acids: CASSQLPTSGANVLTF. In nucleotides, the CDR3 is TGCGCCAGCAGCCAACTTCCTACCTCTGGGGCCAACGTCCTGACTTTC.

The chain is built from TRBV6-4 and TRBJ2-1; TRBD2 aligns across 11 bases. The germline gives CDR1 MRHNA, CDR2 SNTAGT. This CDR3 is built from 15 residues. With V trimmed by 6 bases and J by 3 bases, 4 bases remained unmatched. The CDR3 spells CASSQLAGDYNEQFF. CDR3 in DNA: TGTGCCAGCAGCCAACTAGCGGGAGACTACAATGAGCAGTTCTTC.

The rearrangement uses TRBV7-9 and TRBJ2-7, with TRBD1 matching over 10 bases. Trimming removed 5 bases from V and 5 bases from J; junction bases left unmatched: 9. This CDR3 region has 15 residues. The germline gives CDR1 SEHNR, CDR2 FQNEAQ (reference sequence). The CDR3 DNA reads as TGTGCCAGCAGCCCAACACGGGACAGGGGCCACGAGCAGTACTTC. It is translated as CASSPTRDRGHEQYF.

CDR3 protein: CASSIGTSDGYTF. CDR3 nucleotide sequence: TGTGCCAGTAGTATAGGGACATCGGATGGCTACACCTTC. The chain is built from TRBV19 and TRBJ1-2, with D tentatively TRBD1 (5 bases). V lost 1 base and J lost 6, with 9 bases in between. Germline loops: CDR1 LNHDA, CDR2 SQIVND (reference sequence). The CDR3 runs 13 residues.

The CDR3 DNA sequence: TGTGCCAGCAGCGTGGGTGACAGGGGGATAGATACGCAGTATTTT. It translates to CASSVGDRGIDTQYF. The V gene is TRBV9, the J gene TRBJ2-3, with TRBD1 matching 9 bases. Looked up from germline, CDR1 is SGDLS and CDR2 is YYNGEE. The CDR3 length is 15 residues. The ends lost 2 bases at V and 5 bases at J; junction bases unmatched: 6.

The chain carries TRBV9 and TRBJ1-1; TRBD1 matches 7 bases. Losses at the gene ends were 4 bases for V and 4 bases for J; bases not matched to a gene: 16. CDR3 length: 17 amino acids. The germline V gene has CDR1 SGDLS and CDR2 YYNGEE. The CDR3 loop is CASSSGTATSWATEAFF. CDR3 nucleotides: TGTGCCAGCAGCTCCGGGACAGCGACCTCCTGGGCCACTGAAGCTTTCTTT.

This clone was counted a single time. The V gene is TRBV24-1, the J gene TRBJ2-1; 16 bases are a match to TRBD2. The trim removed 9 bases at V and 10 bases at J, leaving 8 bases unmatched. Germline CDR1 reads KGHDR; CDR2 reads SFDVKD. This CDR3 contains 15 residues. CDR3 residues: CATSGTSGRVGEQFF. The CDR3 DNA sequence: TGTGCCACCTCCGGGACTAGCGGGAGGGTGGGGGAGCAGTTCTTC.

The chain is built from TRBV27 and TRBJ2-1; maybe TRBD2 (6 bases). The CDR3 length is 17 residues. Trimming stripped 2 bases from V and 3 bases from J, with 17 bases between. Germline V gene lookup returns CDR1 MNHEY and CDR2 SMNVEV (reference sequence). The CDR3 is CASSLAAYGRDYNEQFF. Written as DNA, the CDR3 is TGTGCCAGCAGTTTAGCAGCATACGGGAGAGACTACAATGAGCAGTTCTTC.

The chain recombines TRBV10-3 with TRBJ2-7; 9 bases line up with TRBD1. After removal of 6 bases from V and 2 bases from J, the junction contained 5 bases not matched to a gene. Germline V CDR1 and CDR2: ENHRY, SYGVKD. The CDR3 contains 14 residues. The CDR3 loop reads CAIRATGGAYEQYF. CDR3 DNA sequence: TGTGCCATCAGGGCGACAGGGGGGGCCTACGAGCAGTACTTC.

The CDR3 loop is CASRGLRNTEAFF. CDR3 nucleotide sequence: TGTGCCAGCAGGGGGCTACGGAACACTGAAGCTTTCTTT. The chain uses TRBV12-3 or TRBV12-4 and TRBJ1-1, with D perhaps matching TRBD1 (5 bases). Trimming cost V 6 bases and J 1 base, with 9 bases left between them. The CDR3 has 13 residues.